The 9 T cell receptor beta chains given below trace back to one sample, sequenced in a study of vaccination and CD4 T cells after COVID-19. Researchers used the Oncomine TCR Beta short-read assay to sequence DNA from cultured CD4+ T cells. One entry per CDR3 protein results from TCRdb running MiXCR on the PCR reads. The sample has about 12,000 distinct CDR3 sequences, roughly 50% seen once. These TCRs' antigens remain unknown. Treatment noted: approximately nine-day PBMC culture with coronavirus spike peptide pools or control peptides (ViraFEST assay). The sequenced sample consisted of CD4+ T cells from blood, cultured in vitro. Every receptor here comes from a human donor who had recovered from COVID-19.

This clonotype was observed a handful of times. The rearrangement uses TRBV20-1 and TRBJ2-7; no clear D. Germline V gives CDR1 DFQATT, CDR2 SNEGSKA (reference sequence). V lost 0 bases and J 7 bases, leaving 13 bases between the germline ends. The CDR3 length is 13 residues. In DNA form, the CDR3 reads TGCAGTGCTAGAGATTGGGAATCTACGGAGCAGTACTTC. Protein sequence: CSARDWESTEQYF.

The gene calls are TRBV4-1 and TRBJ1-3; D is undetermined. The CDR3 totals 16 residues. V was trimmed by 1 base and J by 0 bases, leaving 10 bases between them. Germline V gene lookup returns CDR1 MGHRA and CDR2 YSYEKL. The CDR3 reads CASSQGPLLSGNTIYF. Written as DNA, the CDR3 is TGCGCCAGCAGCCAAGGTCCGTTGCTCTCTGGAAACACCATATATTTT.

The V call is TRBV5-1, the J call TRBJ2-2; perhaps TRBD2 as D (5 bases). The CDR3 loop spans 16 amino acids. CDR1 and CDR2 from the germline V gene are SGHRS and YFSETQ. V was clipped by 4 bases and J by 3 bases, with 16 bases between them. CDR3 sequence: CASSRLGLADTGELFF. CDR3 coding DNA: TGCGCCAGCAGCCGTCTAGGGCTAGCCGACACCGGGGAGCTGTTTTTT.

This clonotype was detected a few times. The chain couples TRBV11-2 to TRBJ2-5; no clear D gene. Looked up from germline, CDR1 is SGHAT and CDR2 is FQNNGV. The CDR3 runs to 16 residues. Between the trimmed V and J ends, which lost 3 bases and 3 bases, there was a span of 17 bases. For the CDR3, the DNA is TGTGCCAGCAGCTTTAGTGGCGGCAGAGGAAAAGAGACCCAGTACTTC. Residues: CASSFSGGRGKETQYF.

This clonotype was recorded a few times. CDR3 amino acids: CASRASTNTGELFF. In nucleotides, the CDR3 is TGCGCCAGCAGAGCCAGCACGAACACCGGGGAGCTGTTTTTT. J is TRBJ2-2 and V is TRBV10-1; D gene ambiguous. Germline V gene data show CDR1 as WNHNN and CDR2 as SYGVQD (reference sequence). V lost 6 bases, J lost 0 bases, and 8 bases lay in between. The CDR3 totals 14 residues.

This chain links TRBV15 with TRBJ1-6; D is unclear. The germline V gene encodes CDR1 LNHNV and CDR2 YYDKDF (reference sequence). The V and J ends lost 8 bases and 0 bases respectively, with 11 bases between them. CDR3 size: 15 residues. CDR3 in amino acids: CATGGVSSYNSPLHF. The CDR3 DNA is TGTGCCACCGGAGGCGTTAGCTCCTATAATTCACCCCTCCACTTT.

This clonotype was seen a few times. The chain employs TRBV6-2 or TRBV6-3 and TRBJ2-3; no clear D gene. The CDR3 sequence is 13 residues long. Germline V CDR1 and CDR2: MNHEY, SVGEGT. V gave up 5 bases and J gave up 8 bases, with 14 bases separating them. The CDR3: CASSEAPQTTQYF. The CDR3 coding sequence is TGTGCCAGCAGTGAGGCACCACAGACTACGCAGTATTTT.

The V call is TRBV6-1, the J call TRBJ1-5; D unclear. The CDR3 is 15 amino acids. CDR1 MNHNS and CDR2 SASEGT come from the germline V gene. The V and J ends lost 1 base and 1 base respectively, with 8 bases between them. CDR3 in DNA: TGTGCCAGCAGTGAAGGCCAATGGAGCAATCAGCCCCAGCATTTT. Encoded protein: CASSEGQWSNQPQHF.

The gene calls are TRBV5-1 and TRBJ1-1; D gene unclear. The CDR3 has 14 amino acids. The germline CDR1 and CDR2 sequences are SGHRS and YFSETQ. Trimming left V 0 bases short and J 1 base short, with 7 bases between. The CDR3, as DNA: TGCGCCAGCAGCTTGGCGGGGTGGAACACTGAAGCTTTCTTT. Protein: CASSLAGWNTEAFF.